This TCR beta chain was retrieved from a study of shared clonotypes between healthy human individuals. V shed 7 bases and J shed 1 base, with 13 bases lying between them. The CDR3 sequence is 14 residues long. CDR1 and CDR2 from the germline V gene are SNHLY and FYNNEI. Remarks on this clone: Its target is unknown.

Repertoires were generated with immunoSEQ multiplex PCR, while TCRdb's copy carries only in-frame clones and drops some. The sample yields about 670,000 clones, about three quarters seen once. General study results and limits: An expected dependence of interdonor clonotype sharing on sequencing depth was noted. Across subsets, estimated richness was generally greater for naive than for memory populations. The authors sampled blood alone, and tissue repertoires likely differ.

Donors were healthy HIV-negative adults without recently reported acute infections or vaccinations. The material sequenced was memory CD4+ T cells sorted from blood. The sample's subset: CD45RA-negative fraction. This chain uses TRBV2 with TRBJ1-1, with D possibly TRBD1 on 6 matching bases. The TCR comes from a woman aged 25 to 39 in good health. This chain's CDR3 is CASTLGQRNTEAFF. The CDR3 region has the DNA TGTGCCAGCACCCTCGGACAGAGGAACACTGAAGCTTTCTTT. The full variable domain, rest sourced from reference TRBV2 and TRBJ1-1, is EPEVTQTPSHQVTQMGQEVILRCVPISNHLYFYWYRQILGQKVEFLVSFYNNEISEKSEIFDDQFSVERPDGSNFTLKIRSTKLEDSAMYFCASTLGQRNTEAFFGQGTRLTVV.